Below are 2 T cell receptor beta chains sequenced from a single sample in a study of response to subunit inactivated influenza vaccine. TCRdb re-called the RT-PCR reads with MiXCR, one entry per CDR3 protein. The sample lists roughly 190,000 distinct CDR3 sequences; approximately 12% were seen once. These data are also associated with another study on T cells expressing NK-cell markers. From that second work: Researchers built TCR beta cDNA using 5'RACE template switching with UMIs.

The sequences come from CD8+ T cells sorted from PBMCs, collected roughly 13 days after vaccination. Every receptor here comes from a man aged 50 or older who received an inactivated influenza vaccine.

V and J are TRBV7-9 and TRBJ2-7; a weak D match, TRBD2 (5 bases). Per germline, CDR1 SEHNR and CDR2 FQNEAQ (reference sequence). The CDR3 has 15 amino acids. V was shortened by 5 bases and J by 6 bases, with 20 bases between the two germline ends. CDR3 loop: CASSPRISIRGEQYF. The CDR3 nucleotides are TGTGCCAGCAGCCCAAGGATCTCGATTCGGGGCGAGCAGTACTTC. Full variable domain (missing parts from reference TRBV7-9 and TRBJ2-7): DTGVSQNPRHKITKRGQNVTFRCDPISEHNRLYWYRQTLGQGPEFLTYFQNEAQLEKSRLLSDRFSAERPKGSFSTLEIQRTEQGDSAMYLCASSPRISIRGEQYFGPGTRLTVT.

This clonotype has a count of ten or more. V usage is TRBV28 and J usage is TRBJ2-7; TRBD1 or TRBD2 may be the D gene (5 bases each). Germline CDR1 and CDR2: MDHEN and SYDVKM. V was shortened by 5 bases and J by 6 bases, with 11 bases between the two germline ends. CDR3 length: 12 amino acids. The CDR3 here is CASSGSRGEQYF. The CDR3, as DNA: TGTGCCAGCAGTGGGAGTAGGGGCGAGCAGTACTTC.